The present TCR beta chain was sequenced within a study of breast tumors, draining lymph nodes, adjacent tissues (dated by TCRdb to 2016 to 2018). Study-level background: Breast cancer patients provided tumor, adjacent nontumor tissue and axillary lymph nodes, and the study compared the TCR beta repertoires across these three sources. The study aimed to assess the relationships and possible T-cell exchange between tumor, surrounding tissue and draining lymph node repertoires in human breast cancer. Overall results and qualifications from the work: The conclusion that tumor T cells originate in lymph nodes was presented as consistent with a hypothesis rather than as directly demonstrated. Tumor and nontumor tissue repertoires were found to be significantly more similar in luminal-like than in basal-like breast cancer. A scenario in which most tumor T cells derive from the lymph node and then expand within tumor tissue was judged to be consistent with the data. T-cell repertoire diversity in tumors was found to be lower than in lymph nodes but higher than in nontumor tissue, and preferential V and J gene usage was observed.

CDR1 is given as LNHDA and CDR2 as SQIVND, both from the germline V gene (reference sequence). The CDR3 spans 15 residues, from the cysteine through the phenylalanine. CDR3 DNA only is kept here, 45 bases in frame from base 1. Trimming accounts for 5 bases at V and 6 bases at J, while the number of junction bases matched to no gene is 10. The instrument was an Illumina HiSeq 2000. TCR beta chain libraries were generated by multiplex PCR amplification. High-throughput sequencing was used to analyze the amplified TCR beta chain products. In-frame beta chains were kept once TCRdb had trimmed the public reads at Q25 with fastp and called clones with MiXCR. For every CDR3 protein sequence, its rows merge into one entry that carries the most common genes and DNA. This sample is represented by tens of thousands of distinct CDR3 sequences; around 28% of them were singletons. Of the sample, 7.5% to 10% is held by the ten largest clones.

Lymph node samples were obtained from the axillary draining lymph nodes of breast cancer patients. This clonotype was detected ten times or more. No cognate antigen has been identified for it. No base qualities exist here, and no much larger clone lies one base off it. Sequenced input: axillary lymph node tissue. The origin of this receptor is a female donor with breast cancer. Some clones in this sample may be carry-over from other donors' samples. The receptor chain draws on TRBV19 and TRBJ2-1; a stretch of 7 junction bases matches TRBD2. For the CDR3, the sequence is CASSPLRDYFNEQFF. The DNA sequence is TGTGCCAGTAGTCCCCTCCGGGACTACTTCAATGAGCAGTTCTTC.